The clone carrying this T cell receptor beta chain was detected only a few times. Unique molecular identifiers were used to barcode this TCRbeta library. TCRdb re-called the PCR reads with MiXCR, one entry per CDR3 protein. Counted here are 400,000 to 500,000 distinct CDR3 sequences, roughly 10% occurring once; the ten biggest clones make up roughly 6%. The data are from a study of T-cell reconstitution after alpha-beta-depleted transplantation in children. This clonotype was sampled from a human donor who donated a stem cell graft to a child with acute myeloid leukemia. The sequencing here drew on PBMCs from the stem cell graft donor, taken from the stem cell graft.

As DNA, the CDR3 is TGTGCCAGCAGTGAGACTAGCGGATACACAGATACGCAGTATTTT. Protein: CASSETSGYTDTQYF. The genes are TRBV6-1 and TRBJ2-3; TRBD2 aligns across 9 bases. CDR1 and CDR2 (germline): MNHNS, SASEGT. The trim removed 3 bases at V and 2 bases at J, leaving 3 bases unmatched. The CDR3 runs 15 residues.